This T cell receptor beta chain was identified during a study of cytotoxic CD8 clonotypes in ibrutinib-treated CLL. Looking at the study overall: The authors obtained response samples at a median of roughly twelve months of treatment, range 6 to 36. The study recorded mean values of approximately 260,000 productive templates and 94,082 productive rearrangements per sample. The study, taken as a whole, reports: Under therapy, public clonotypes either contracted or stayed stable, and they were uncommon.

Assay: immunoSEQ multiplex PCR; the TCRdb copy retains only in-frame clones and omits some. The sample holds around 40,000 clones; 71% are singletons and the top ten take around 17%. This clone was seen a handful of times. Antigen: not known. Germline V gene sequence: CDR1 SNHLY, CDR2 FYNNEI. The CDR3 has 12 amino acids. V lost 1 base to trimming and J lost 4 bases, with 4 bases between them. The sample was PBMCs, taken at disease progression, from a patient treated with ibrutinib. The TCR sequence derives from a human donor with chronic lymphocytic leukemia. The rearrangement uses TRBV2 and TRBJ1-2, with D unclear. CDR3 nucleotides: TGTGCCAGCAGTGAAGGGGGCTATGGCTACACCTTC. It translates to CASSEGGYGYTF.